These T cell receptor beta chains were read from a single sample in a study of cytomegalovirus exposure and HLA in healthy donors. Clones were sequenced by immunoSEQ multiplex PCR, and TCRdb holds only the in-frame ones, with some missing. The data show roughly 120,000 clones, 73% seen once. Sequencing was done on a sample of PBMCs. The receptors were sampled from a man in his 60s in good health and CMV-seropositive. CDR3s include the opening cysteine and the closing phenylalanine or tryptophan. The D gene is left open where the match is weak. Clone size is given for some rows only: seen once, a few or many times, or a class if the clone is expanded.

j_call: TRBJ2-7; d_call: TRBD1; v_call: TRBV6-5; clone_size: NA; cdr3_aa: CASSWGGTGSLYEQYF; cdr3_nt: TGTGCCAGCAGTTGGGGCGGGACAGGGAGCCTCTACGAGCAGTACTTC
j_call: TRBJ1-6; d_call: NA; v_call: TRBV30; clone_size: NA; cdr3_aa: CAWTYSRGPLHF; cdr3_nt: TGTGCCTGGACCTACTCAAGGGGACCCCTCCACTTT
j_call: TRBJ2-7; d_call: TRBD1; v_call: TRBV27; clone_size: few; cdr3_aa: CASSDPGQKYEQYF; cdr3_nt: TGTGCCAGCAGCGACCCGGGACAGAAGTACGAGCAGTACTTC
j_call: TRBJ2-5; d_call: NA; v_call: TRBV7-9; clone_size: once; cdr3_aa: CASRSPLGEQETQYF; cdr3_nt: TGTGCCAGCAGATCCCCTCTGGGAGAACAAGAGACCCAGTACTTC
j_call: TRBJ1-1; d_call: NA; v_call: TRBV5-8; clone_size: NA; cdr3_aa: CASSLSRNTEAFF; cdr3_nt: TGTGCCAGCAGCTTGTCGAGAAACACTGAAGCTTTCTTT
j_call: TRBJ2-3; d_call: TRBD1; v_call: TRBV5-1; clone_size: few; cdr3_aa: CASTGQGTDTQYF; cdr3_nt: TGCGCCAGCACGGGACAGGGAACGGATACGCAGTATTTT
j_call: TRBJ1-2; d_call: TRBD1; v_call: TRBV6-1; clone_size: NA; cdr3_aa: CASSEGAGGNYGYTF; cdr3_nt: TGTGCCAGCAGTGAAGGGGCAGGGGGGAACTATGGCTACACCTTC
j_call: TRBJ2-7; d_call: TRBD1; v_call: TRBV2; clone_size: many; cdr3_aa: CASSSRQGRPYF; cdr3_nt: TGTGCCAGCTCGTCAAGACAGGGGCGCCCGTACTTC
j_call: TRBJ2-3; d_call: TRBD2; v_call: TRBV18; clone_size: NA; cdr3_aa: CASSRTRASGSTDTQYF; cdr3_nt: TGTGCCAGCTCACGGACCCGCGCTAGCGGGAGCACAGATACGCAGTATTTT
j_call: TRBJ2-7; d_call: TRBD1; v_call: TRBV4-2; clone_size: few; cdr3_aa: CASSQGGGTGFPYEQYF; cdr3_nt: TGTGCCAGCAGCCAAGGGGGGGGGACAGGGTTTCCCTACGAGCAGTACTTC
j_call: TRBJ1-1; d_call: NA; v_call: TRBV30; clone_size: few; cdr3_aa: CAWRQGPNTEAFF; cdr3_nt: TGTGCCTGGAGACAGGGACCAAACACTGAAGCTTTCTTT
j_call: TRBJ2-7; d_call: NA; v_call: TRBV11-3; clone_size: once; cdr3_aa: CASSFDSLREQYF; cdr3_nt: TGTGCCAGCAGCTTCGACAGCTTACGCGAGCAGTACTTC
j_call: TRBJ1-2; d_call: TRBD1; v_call: TRBV5-1; clone_size: NA; cdr3_aa: CASSFQGAMDGYTF; cdr3_nt: TGCGCCAGCAGCTTTCAGGGGGCTATGGATGGCTACACCTTC
j_call: TRBJ1-1; d_call: NA; v_call: TRBV7-2; clone_size: NA; cdr3_aa: CASSPSWLVVEAFF; cdr3_nt: TGTGCCAGCAGCCCCTCCTGGCTAGTCGTGGAAGCTTTCTTT
j_call: TRBJ1-1; d_call: TRBD1; v_call: TRBV10-1; clone_size: few; cdr3_aa: CASSEGYTGGADAFF; cdr3_nt: TGCGCCAGCAGTGAGGGATACACAGGGGGCGCGGACGCTTTCTTT
j_call: TRBJ2-7; d_call: NA; v_call: TRBV30; clone_size: NA; cdr3_aa: CAWSSRGGEQYF; cdr3_nt: TGTGCCTGGAGTAGCCGGGGAGGAGAGCAGTACTTC
j_call: TRBJ2-7; d_call: TRBD1; v_call: TRBV7-2; clone_size: NA; cdr3_aa: CASSLDLRGYEQYF; cdr3_nt: TGTGCCAGCAGCTTAGACCTCAGGGGGTACGAGCAGTACTTC
j_call: TRBJ1-1; d_call: NA; v_call: TRBV23-1; clone_size: few; cdr3_aa: CASSRKRSEAFF; cdr3_nt: TGCGCCAGCAGTCGAAAGAGGTCTGAAGCTTTCTTT
j_call: TRBJ1-4; d_call: TRBD1; v_call: TRBV9; clone_size: NA; cdr3_aa: CASSQATGGDEKLFF; cdr3_nt: TGTGCCAGCAGCCAAGCGACAGGGGGGGATGAAAAACTGTTTTTT
j_call: TRBJ2-3; d_call: NA; v_call: TRBV6-5; clone_size: NA; cdr3_aa: CASSSRDIRTDTQYF; cdr3_nt: TGTGCCAGCAGTTCCAGGGACATCCGCACAGATACGCAGTATTTT
j_call: TRBJ2-1; d_call: NA; v_call: TRBV20-1; clone_size: NA; cdr3_aa: CSATGGNEQFF; cdr3_nt: TGCAGTGCTACAGGGGGGAATGAGCAGTTCTTC
j_call: TRBJ1-6; d_call: TRBD1; v_call: TRBV6-5; clone_size: once; cdr3_aa: CASSYLAGGRSPLHF; cdr3_nt: TGTGCCAGCAGTTACTTAGCAGGGGGCCGATCACCCCTCCACTTT
j_call: TRBJ1-2; d_call: TRBD1; v_call: TRBV7-8; clone_size: NA; cdr3_aa: CASSTGATTNYGYTF; cdr3_nt: TGTGCCAGCAGCACAGGGGCCACTACTAACTATGGCTACACCTTC
j_call: TRBJ2-2; d_call: NA; v_call: TRBV5-1; clone_size: NA; cdr3_aa: CASSLQGPGELFF; cdr3_nt: TGCGCCAGCAGCTTACAGGGCCCCGGGGAGCTGTTTTTT
j_call: TRBJ1-4; d_call: TRBD1; v_call: TRBV18; clone_size: NA; cdr3_aa: CASSPHGTANEKLFF; cdr3_nt: TGTGCCAGCTCACCACACGGGACAGCTAATGAAAAACTGTTTTTT
j_call: TRBJ2-4; d_call: NA; v_call: TRBV7-2; clone_size: NA; cdr3_aa: CASSLGRGENIQYF; cdr3_nt: TGTGCCAGCAGCTTAGGGCGGGGAGAAAACATTCAGTACTTC
j_call: TRBJ1-5; d_call: TRBD1; v_call: TRBV5-3; clone_size: NA; cdr3_aa: CARRDSTGGWDQPQHF; cdr3_nt: TGTGCCAGGCGGGATTCGACAGGGGGGTGGGATCAGCCCCAGCATTTT
j_call: TRBJ2-7; d_call: TRBD2; v_call: TRBV5-8; clone_size: NA; cdr3_aa: CASSFSGGITYEQYF; cdr3_nt: TGTGCCAGCAGCTTTAGCGGGGGAATCACCTACGAGCAGTACTTC
j_call: TRBJ1-4; d_call: NA; v_call: TRBV28; clone_size: NA; cdr3_aa: CASSARGVGLFF; cdr3_nt: TGTGCCAGCAGTGCGCGCGGGGTCGGACTGTTTTTT
j_call: TRBJ1-1; d_call: NA; v_call: TRBV5-1; clone_size: few; cdr3_aa: CASSASGSLSDTEAFF; cdr3_nt: TGCGCCAGCTCTGCTAGCGGCAGTCTCTCTGACACTGAAGCTTTCTTT
j_call: TRBJ2-3; d_call: TRBD1; v_call: TRBV18; clone_size: NA; cdr3_aa: CASSSTGTGHTDTQYF; cdr3_nt: TGTGCCAGCTCATCCACCGGGACAGGGCACACAGATACGCAGTATTTT
j_call: TRBJ1-6; d_call: NA; v_call: TRBV30; clone_size: once; cdr3_aa: CAWSRRGGDSSPLHF; cdr3_nt: TGTGCCTGGAGCCGCCGGGGAGGAGATAGTTCACCCCTCCACTTT